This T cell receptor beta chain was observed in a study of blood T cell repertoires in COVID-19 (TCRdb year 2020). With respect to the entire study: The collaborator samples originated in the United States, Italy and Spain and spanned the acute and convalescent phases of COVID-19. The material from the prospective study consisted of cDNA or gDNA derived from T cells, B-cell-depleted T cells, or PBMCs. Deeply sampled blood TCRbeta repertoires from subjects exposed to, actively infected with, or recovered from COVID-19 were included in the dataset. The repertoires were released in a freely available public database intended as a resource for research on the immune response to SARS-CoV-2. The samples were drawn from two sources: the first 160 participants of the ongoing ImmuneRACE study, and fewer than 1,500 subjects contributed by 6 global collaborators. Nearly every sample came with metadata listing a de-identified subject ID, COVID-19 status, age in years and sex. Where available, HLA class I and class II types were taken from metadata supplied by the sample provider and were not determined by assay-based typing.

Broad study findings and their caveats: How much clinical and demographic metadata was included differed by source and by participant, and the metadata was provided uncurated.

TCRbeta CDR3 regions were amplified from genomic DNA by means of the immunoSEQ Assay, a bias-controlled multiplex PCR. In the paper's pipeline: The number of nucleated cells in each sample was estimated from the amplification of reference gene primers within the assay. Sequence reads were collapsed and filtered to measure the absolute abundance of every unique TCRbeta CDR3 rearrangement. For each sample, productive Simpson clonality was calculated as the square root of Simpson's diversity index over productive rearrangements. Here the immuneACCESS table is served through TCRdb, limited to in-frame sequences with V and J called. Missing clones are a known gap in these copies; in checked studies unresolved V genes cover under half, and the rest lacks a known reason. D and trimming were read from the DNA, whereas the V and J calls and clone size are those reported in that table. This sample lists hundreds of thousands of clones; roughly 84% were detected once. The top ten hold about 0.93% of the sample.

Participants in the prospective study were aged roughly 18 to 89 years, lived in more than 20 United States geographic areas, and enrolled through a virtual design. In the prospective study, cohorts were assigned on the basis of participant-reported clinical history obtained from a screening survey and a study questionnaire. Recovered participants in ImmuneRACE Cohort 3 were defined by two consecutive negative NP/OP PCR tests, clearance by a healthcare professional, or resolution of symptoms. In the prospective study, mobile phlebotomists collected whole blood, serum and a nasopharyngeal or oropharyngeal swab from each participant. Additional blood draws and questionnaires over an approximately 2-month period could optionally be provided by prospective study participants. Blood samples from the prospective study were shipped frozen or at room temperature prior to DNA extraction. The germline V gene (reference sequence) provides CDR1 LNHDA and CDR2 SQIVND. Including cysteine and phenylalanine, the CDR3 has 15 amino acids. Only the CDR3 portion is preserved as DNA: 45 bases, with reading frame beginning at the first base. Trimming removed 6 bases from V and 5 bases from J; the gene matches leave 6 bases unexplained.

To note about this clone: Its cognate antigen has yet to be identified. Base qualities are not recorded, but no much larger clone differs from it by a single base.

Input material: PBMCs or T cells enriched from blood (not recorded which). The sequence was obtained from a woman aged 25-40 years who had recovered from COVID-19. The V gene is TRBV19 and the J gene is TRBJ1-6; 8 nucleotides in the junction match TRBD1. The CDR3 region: CASRTDRANNSPLHF. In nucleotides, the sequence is TGTGCCAGTAGGACGGACAGGGCAAATAATTCACCCCTCCACTTT.